The T cell receptor beta chain under discussion was sequenced for a study of tumor-infiltrating lymphocytes in primary liver carcinoma. Total RNA and DNA came together from approximately 20-30 mg of bulk tissue without cell sorting. The CDR3 covers 16 residues. V was cut by 3 bases and J by 5 bases, with 19 bases left in between. Germline values: CDR1 SGHAT, CDR2 FQNNGV. A primer matching the constant region was used to make TCR beta cDNA from approximately 500 ng of total RNA. TCR beta libraries came from three nested multiplex PCR rounds using slightly modified ARM-PCR. TRBV1-TRBV30 forward primers and a C-beta reverse primer were used in the first two PCR rounds, which each ran for approximately 10 cycles. TCRdb re-called the multiplex PCR reads through MiXCR, storing one row per CDR3 protein. The top ten clones hold roughly 21% of a sample with about 84,000 distinct CDR3 sequences, more than 65% of them seen once.

The V gene is TRBV11-2, the J gene TRBJ2-5; D is possibly TRBD2 (6 bases). This TCR was recovered from a man in his forties or fifties with primary liver carcinoma and hepatitis B virus infection. Sequencing used liver tumor tissue from sampling region 1. Subset here: tumor region T1, superior pole. The chain's CDR3 is CASSFGSSGPGETQYF. CDR3 bases: TGTGCCAGCAGCTTCGGGAGCAGCGGCCCAGGGGAGACCCAGTACTTC.